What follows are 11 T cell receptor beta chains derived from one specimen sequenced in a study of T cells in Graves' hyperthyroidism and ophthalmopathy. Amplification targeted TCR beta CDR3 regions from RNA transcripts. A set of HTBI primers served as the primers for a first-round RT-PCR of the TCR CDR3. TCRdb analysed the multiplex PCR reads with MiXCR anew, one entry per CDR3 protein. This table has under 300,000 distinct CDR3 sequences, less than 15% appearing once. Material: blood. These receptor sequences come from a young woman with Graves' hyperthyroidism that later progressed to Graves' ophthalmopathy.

Here the CDR3 DNA reads TGTGCCAGCAGTGCCCGGGCCTCCTATGGCTACACCTTC. This gives the protein CASSARASYGYTF. The rearrangement joins TRBV6-1 to TRBJ1-2; D remains ambiguous. V lost 4 bases and J lost 4, with 10 bases in between. The CDR3 length is 13 residues. Germline V gene sequence: CDR1 MNHNS, CDR2 SASEGT.

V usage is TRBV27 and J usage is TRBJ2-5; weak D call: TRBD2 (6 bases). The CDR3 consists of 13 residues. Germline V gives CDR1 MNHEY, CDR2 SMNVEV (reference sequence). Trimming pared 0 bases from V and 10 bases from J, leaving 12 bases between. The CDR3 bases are TGTGCCAGCAGTTTATCGCGGGGCTCGGACCAGTACTTC. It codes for CASSLSRGSDQYF.

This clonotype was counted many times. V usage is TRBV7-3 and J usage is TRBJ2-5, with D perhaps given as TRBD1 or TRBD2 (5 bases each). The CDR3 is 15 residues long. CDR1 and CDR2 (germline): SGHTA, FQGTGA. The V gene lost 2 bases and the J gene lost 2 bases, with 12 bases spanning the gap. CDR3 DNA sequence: TGTGCCAGCAGCTTAGAAGAGGGGCCTCAAGAGACCCAGTACTTC. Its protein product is CASSLEEGPQETQYF.

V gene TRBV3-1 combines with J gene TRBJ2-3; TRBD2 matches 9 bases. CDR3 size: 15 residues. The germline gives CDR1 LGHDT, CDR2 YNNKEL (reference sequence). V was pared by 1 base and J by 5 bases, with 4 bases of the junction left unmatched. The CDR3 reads CASSQGGLAVDTQYF. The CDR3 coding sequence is TGTGCCAGCAGCCAAGGGGGACTAGCCGTAGATACGCAGTATTTT.

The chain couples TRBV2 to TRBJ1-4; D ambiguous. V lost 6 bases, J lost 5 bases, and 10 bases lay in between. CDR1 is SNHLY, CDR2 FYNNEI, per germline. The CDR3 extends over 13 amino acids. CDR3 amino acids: CASSHSLNEKLFF. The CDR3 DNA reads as TGTGCCAGCAGCCACTCTTTGAATGAAAAACTGTTTTTT.

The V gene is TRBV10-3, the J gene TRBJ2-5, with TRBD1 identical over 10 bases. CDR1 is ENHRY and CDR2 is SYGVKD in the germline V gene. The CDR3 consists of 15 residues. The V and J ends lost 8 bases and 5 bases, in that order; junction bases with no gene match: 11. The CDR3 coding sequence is TGTGCCATCGCGGCGGGAGGACAGGGGGGGGAGACCCAGTACTTC. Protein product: CAIAAGGQGGETQYF.

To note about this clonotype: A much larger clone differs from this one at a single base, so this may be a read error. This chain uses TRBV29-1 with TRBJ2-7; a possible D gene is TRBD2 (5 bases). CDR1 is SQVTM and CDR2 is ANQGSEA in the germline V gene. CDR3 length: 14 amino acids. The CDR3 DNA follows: TGCAGCGTTGAGACCCTAGCTGGGTCCTACGGGCAGTACTTC. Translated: CSVETLAGSYGQYF.

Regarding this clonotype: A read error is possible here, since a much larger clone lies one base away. The CDR3 reads CASTPLGALNYRYTF. CDR3 sequence (DNA): TGTGCCAGCACCCCTCTTGGAGCCCTTAACTATCGCTACACCTTC. The genes are TRBV27 and TRBJ1-2; D is undetermined. CDR1 and CDR2 from the germline V gene are MNHEY and SMNVEV (reference sequence). This CDR3 comprises 15 residues.

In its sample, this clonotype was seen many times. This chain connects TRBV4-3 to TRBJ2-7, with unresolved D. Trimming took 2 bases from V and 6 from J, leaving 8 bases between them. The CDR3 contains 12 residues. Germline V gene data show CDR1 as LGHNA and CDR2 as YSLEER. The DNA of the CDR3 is TGCGCCAGCAGCCAATTTACGTGCGAGCAGTACTTC. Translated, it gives CASSQFTCEQYF.

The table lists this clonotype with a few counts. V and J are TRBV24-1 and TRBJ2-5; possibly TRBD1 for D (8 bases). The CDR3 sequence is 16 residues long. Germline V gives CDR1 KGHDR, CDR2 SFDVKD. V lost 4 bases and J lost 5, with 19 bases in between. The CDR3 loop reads CATSDPTGGERETQYF. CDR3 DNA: TGTGCCACCAGTGACCCTACAGGGGGGGAGCGGGAGACCCAGTACTTC.

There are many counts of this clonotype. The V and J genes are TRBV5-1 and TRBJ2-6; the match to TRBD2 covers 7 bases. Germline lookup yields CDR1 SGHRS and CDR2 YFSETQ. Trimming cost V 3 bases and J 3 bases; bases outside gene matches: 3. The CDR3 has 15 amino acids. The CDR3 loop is CASSSGGVGANVLTF. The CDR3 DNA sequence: TGCGCCAGCAGCTCTGGGGGGGTTGGGGCCAACGTCCTGACTTTC.